The 12 T cell receptor beta chains in this list originate from one sample, sequenced in a study of blood T cell repertoires in COVID-19. This table comes from immunoSEQ multiplex PCR, and its TCRdb copy is limited to in-frame clones, with some not included. Here the sample spans around 330,000 clones, over 85% being singletons. Sequencing was done on a sample of PBMCs or T cells enriched from blood (not recorded which). The receptors come from a man aged 60 to 75 who had recovered from COVID-19.

The chain uses TRBV7-6 and TRBJ2-7; 7 nucleotides match TRBD1. Germline CDR1 reads SGHVS; CDR2 reads FNYEAQ. The length of the CDR3 is 14 residues. V shed 1 base and J 5 bases; nucleotides not matched to a gene: 5. CDR3 region: CASSLGQGDNEQYF. CDR3 coding DNA: TGTGCCAGCAGCTTAGGACAGGGTGACAACGAGCAGTACTTC.

The V gene is TRBV6-5, the J gene TRBJ1-2; D not resolved. CDR1 and CDR2 (germline): MNHEY, SVGAGI. This CDR3 contains 14 residues. V dropped 5 bases and J dropped 4 bases, with 14 bases sitting between them. The CDR3 bases are TGTGCCAGCAGTCCCCGACGGAGCTCCTATGGCTACACCTTC. Its protein is CASSPRRSSYGYTF.

This rearrangement joins TRBV14 to TRBJ1-1, with D perhaps TRBD1 (6 bases). The V gene's germline CDR1 is SGHDN and CDR2 FVKESK. V lost 3 bases and J 0 bases, leaving 11 bases between the germline ends. This CDR3 contains 15 residues. Here the CDR3 reads CASSHRGALNTEAFF. The CDR3 DNA follows: TGTGCCAGCAGCCACAGGGGCGCGTTGAACACTGAAGCTTTCTTT.

CDR3 protein: CASSRGRGFYGYTF. The CDR3, as DNA: TGTGCCAGCAGCCGGGGCAGGGGTTTTTATGGCTACACCTTC. The V gene is TRBV3-1 (or the pseudogene TRBV3-2), the J gene TRBJ1-2, with D tentatively TRBD1 (6 bases). CDR3 size: 14 residues. Trimming left V 4 bases short and J 5 bases short, with 14 bases between. The germline V gene encodes CDR1 LGHDT and CDR2 YNNKEL (reference sequence).

V and J are TRBV13 and TRBJ1-2; 9 bases match TRBD1. Germline values: CDR1 PRHDT, CDR2 FYEKMQ (reference sequence). CDR3 length: 14 residues. V lost 8 bases and J lost 8; bases outside the gene matches: 12. This chain's CDR3 is CASSSGQGTWGYTF. The CDR3 nucleotides are TGTGCCAGCTCCTCGGGACAGGGAACGTGGGGCTACACCTTC.

The genes are TRBV14 and TRBJ2-1; 7 bases align to TRBD2. The CDR3 covers 16 residues. Germline-derived CDR1 and CDR2 are SGHDN and FVKESK. Germline trimming cut 3 bases from V and 3 bases from J; bases unmatched to any gene: 8. CDR3 amino acids: CASSHIAGSYYNEQFF. The DNA for the CDR3 is TGTGCCAGCAGCCACATAGCGGGTAGTTACTACAATGAGCAGTTCTTC.

This clone was counted a single time. The rearrangement joins TRBV19 to TRBJ2-7, with D maybe TRBD1 (5 bases). The CDR3 sequence is 13 residues long. The germline V and J ends were trimmed by 3 bases and 2 bases, with 8 bases remaining between them. The germline V gene encodes CDR1 LNHDA and CDR2 SQIVND (reference sequence). The CDR3 is CASSIGATYEQYF. The CDR3 DNA follows: TGTGCCAGTAGTATTGGGGCAACCTACGAGCAGTACTTC.

This sequence joins TRBV19 and TRBJ1-1; maybe TRBD1 (6 bases). V lost 8 bases to trimming and J lost 3 bases, with 19 bases between them. CDR3 length: 15 amino acids. Germline V gene data show CDR1 as LNHDA and CDR2 as SQIVND (reference sequence). The CDR3 coding sequence is TGTGCCAGTCTGAGTAAAACAGGGATCCACACTGAAGCTTTCTTT. Translation: CASLSKTGIHTEAFF.

The chain uses TRBV3-1 (or the pseudogene TRBV3-2) and TRBJ1-2; D is unresolved. V lost 2 bases and J lost 7, with 14 bases in between. CDR1 is LGHDT, CDR2 YNNKEL, per germline (reference sequence). The CDR3 is 14 residues long. CDR3 amino acids: CASSQIGSGGGYTF. The CDR3 DNA sequence: TGTGCCAGCAGCCAAATCGGGAGTGGCGGTGGCTACACCTTC.

The V call is TRBV13, the J call TRBJ1-6; 7 nucleotides align to TRBD1. Trimming at V came to 3 bases and at J to 9 bases, leaving 14 bases not matched to a gene. Germline V lookup: CDR1 PRHDT, CDR2 FYEKMQ (reference sequence). CDR3 length: 17 amino acids. The CDR3 DNA is TGTGCCAGCAGCTTCCGAGACCACTTCAGGGGGACTTCACCCCTCCACTTT. Translating it yields CASSFRDHFRGTSPLHF.

The V call is TRBV28, the J call TRBJ1-4, with unresolved D. Germline V CDR1 and CDR2: MDHEN, SYDVKM. The CDR3 has 12 amino acids. The V gene lost 7 bases and the J gene lost 7 bases, with 10 bases spanning the gap. In DNA form, the CDR3 reads TGTGCCAGCATCCAATCGGGTGAAAAACTGTTTTTT. Protein: CASIQSGEKLFF.

The V gene is TRBV7-9, the J gene TRBJ1-2, with 9 positions matching TRBD1. Trimming at V came to 8 bases and at J to 8 bases, leaving 15 bases not matched to a gene. Germline V CDR1 and CDR2: SEHNR, FQNEAQ (reference sequence). CDR3 size: 15 residues. Here the CDR3 DNA reads TGTGCCAGCGTTCCGTTTAGGGACAGGGTGGAAGGCTACACCTTC. Encoded protein: CASVPFRDRVEGYTF.